A single T cell receptor (beta chain) is shown here with its context. Repertoires were generated with immunoSEQ multiplex PCR, while TCRdb's copy carries only in-frame clones and drops some. The sample lists 270,000 or so clones, roughly 85% occurring once. Germline CDR1 and CDR2: KGHDR and SFDVKD. This CDR3 has 13 residues. Trimming cost V 4 bases and J 3 bases; bases outside gene matches: 2. This record belongs to a study of blood T cell repertoires in COVID-19. The J gene is TRBJ2-7, the V gene TRBV24-1; 7 nucleotides agree with TRBD1. What was sequenced was peripheral blood. The clonotype was recovered from a woman between 50 and 59 years old who had recovered from COVID-19. This CDR3 is CATSEGGYYEQYF. The CDR3 nucleotides read TGTGCCACCAGTGAAGGGGGCTACTACGAGCAGTACTTC.